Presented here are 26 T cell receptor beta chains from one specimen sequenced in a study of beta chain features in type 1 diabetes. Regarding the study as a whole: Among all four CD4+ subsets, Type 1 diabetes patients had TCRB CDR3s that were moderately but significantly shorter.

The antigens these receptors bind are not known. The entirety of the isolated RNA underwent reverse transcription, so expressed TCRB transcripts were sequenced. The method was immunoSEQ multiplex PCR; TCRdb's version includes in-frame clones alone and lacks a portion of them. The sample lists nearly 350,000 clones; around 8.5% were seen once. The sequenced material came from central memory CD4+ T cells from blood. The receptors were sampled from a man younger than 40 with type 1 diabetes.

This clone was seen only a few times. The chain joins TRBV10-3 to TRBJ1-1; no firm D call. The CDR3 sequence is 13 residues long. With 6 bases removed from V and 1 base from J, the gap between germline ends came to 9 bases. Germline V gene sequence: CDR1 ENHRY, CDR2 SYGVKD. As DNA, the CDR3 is TGTGCCATCAGGGTTTCCGCGAACACTGAAGCTTTCTTT. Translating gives CAIRVSANTEAFF.

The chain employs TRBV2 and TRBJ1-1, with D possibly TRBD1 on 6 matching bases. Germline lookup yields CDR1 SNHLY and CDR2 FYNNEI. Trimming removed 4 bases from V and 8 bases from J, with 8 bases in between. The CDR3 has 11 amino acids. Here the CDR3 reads CASSVDREAFF. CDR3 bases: TGTGCCAGCAGTGTCGACAGGGAAGCTTTCTTT.

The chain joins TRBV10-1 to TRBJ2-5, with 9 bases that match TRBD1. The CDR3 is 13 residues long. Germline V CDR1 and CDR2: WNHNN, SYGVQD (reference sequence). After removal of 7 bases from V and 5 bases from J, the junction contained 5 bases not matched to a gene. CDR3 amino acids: CASKQGAAETQYF. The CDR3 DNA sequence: TGCGCCAGCAAACAGGGGGCGGCGGAGACCCAGTACTTC.

The CDR3 spells CAWGADSNQPQHF. The CDR3 DNA sequence: TGTGCCTGGGGCGCCGATAGCAATCAGCCCCAGCATTTT. The chain has TRBV30 and TRBJ1-5; D remains unclear. V lost 5 bases to trimming and J lost 0 bases, with 8 bases between them. The CDR3 is made up of 13 amino acids. Germline CDR1 is GTSNPN and CDR2 is SVGIG (reference sequence). Supplemented by reference TRBV30 and TRBJ1-5, the full variable domain reads SQTIHQWPATLVQPVGSPLSLECTVEGTSNPNLYWYRQAAGRGLQLLFYSVGIGQISSEVPQNLSASRPQDRQFILSSKKLLLSDSGFYLCAWGADSNQPQHFGDGTRLSIL.

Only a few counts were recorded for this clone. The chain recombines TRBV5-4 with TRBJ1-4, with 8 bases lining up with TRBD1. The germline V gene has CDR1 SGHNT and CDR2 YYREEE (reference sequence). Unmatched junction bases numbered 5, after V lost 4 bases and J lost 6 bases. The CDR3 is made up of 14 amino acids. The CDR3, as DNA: TGTGCCAGCAGCATGGTGGACAGGGATGAAAAACTGTTTTTT. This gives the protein CASSMVDRDEKLFF.

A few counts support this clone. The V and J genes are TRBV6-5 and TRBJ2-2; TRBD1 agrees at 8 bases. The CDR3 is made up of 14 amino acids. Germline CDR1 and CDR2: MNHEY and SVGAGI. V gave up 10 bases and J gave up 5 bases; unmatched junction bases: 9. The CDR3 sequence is CAIERTGNTGELFF. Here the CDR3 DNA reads TGTGCCATCGAGAGGACAGGGAATACCGGGGAGCTGTTTTTT.

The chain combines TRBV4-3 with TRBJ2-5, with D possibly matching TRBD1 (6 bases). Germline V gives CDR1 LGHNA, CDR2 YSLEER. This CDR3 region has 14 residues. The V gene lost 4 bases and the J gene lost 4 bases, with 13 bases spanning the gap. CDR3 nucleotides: TGCGCCAGCAGCCGCAAACAGGGTTCAGAGACCCAGTACTTC. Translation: CASSRKQGSETQYF.

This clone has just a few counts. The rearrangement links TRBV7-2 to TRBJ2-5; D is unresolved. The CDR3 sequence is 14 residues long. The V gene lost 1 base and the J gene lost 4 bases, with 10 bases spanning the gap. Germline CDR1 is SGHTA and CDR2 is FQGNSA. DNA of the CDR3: TGTGCCAGCAGCTTAGTCACCTCAAGAGAGACCCAGTACTTC. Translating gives CASSLVTSRETQYF.

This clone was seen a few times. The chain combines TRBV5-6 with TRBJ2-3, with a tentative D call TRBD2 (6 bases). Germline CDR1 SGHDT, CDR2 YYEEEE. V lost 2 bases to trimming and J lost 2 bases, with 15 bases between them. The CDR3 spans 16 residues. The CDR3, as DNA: TGTGCCAGCAGCTTTGGGGCGGGGACTTCCACAGATACGCAGTATTTT. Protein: CASSFGAGTSTDTQYF.

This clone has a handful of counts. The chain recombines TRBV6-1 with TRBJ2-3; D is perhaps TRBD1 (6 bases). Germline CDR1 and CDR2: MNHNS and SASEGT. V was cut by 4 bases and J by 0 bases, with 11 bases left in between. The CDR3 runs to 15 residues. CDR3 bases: TGTGCCAGCAGTGCGACAGGAGCTAGCACAGATACGCAGTATTTT. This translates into CASSATGASTDTQYF.

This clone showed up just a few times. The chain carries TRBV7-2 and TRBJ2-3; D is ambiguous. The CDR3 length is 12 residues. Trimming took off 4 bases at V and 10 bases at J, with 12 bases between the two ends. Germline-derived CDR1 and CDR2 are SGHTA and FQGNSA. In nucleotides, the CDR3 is TGTGCCAGCAGCTCCCTAAGAGGATCGCAGTATTTT. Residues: CASSSLRGSQYF.

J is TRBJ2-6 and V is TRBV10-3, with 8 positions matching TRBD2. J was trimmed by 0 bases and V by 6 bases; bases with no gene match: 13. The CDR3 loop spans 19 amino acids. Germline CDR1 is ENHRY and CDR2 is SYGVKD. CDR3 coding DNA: TGTGCCATCAGCCCGAGCGGGAGCGGGGGCCGCTCTGGGGCCAACGTCCTGACTTTC. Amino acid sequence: CAISPSGSGGRSGANVLTF.

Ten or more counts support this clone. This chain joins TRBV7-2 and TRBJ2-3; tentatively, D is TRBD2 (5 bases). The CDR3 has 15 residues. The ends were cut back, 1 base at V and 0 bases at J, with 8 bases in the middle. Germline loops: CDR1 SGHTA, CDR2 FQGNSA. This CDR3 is CASSLVRGSTDTQYF. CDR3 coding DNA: TGTGCCAGCAGCTTAGTCCGCGGGAGCACAGATACGCAGTATTTT.

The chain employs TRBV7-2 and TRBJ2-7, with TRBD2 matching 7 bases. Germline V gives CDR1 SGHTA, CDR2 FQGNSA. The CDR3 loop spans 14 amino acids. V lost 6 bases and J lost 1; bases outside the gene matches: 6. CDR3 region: CASRHGGGSYEQYF. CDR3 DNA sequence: TGTGCCAGCAGGCACGGCGGGGGTTCCTACGAGCAGTACTTC.

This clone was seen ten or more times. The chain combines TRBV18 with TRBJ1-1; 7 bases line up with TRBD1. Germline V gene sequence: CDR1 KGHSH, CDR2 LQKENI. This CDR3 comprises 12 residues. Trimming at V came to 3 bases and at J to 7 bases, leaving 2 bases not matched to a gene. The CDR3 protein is CASSPGQIEAFF. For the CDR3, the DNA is TGTGCCAGCTCACCGGGACAGATTGAAGCTTTCTTT.

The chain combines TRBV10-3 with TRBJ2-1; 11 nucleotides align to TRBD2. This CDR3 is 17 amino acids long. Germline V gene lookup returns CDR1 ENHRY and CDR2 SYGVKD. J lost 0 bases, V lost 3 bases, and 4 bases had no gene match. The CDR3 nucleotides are TGTGCCATCAGTGACCATACTAGCGGGGGCTCCTACAATGAGCAGTTCTTC. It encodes CAISDHTSGGSYNEQFF.

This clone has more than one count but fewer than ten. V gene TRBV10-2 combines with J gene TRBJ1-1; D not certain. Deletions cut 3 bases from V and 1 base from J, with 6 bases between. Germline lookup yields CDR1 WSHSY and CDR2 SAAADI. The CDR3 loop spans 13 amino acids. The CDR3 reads CASSDPTNTEAFF. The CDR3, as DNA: TGCGCCAGCAGTGATCCGACGAACACTGAAGCTTTCTTT.

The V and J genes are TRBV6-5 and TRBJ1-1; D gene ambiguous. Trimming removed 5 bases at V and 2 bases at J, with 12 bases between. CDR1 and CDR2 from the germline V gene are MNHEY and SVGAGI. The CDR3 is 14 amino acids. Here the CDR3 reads CASSDGPPNTEAFF. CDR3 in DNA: TGTGCCAGCAGTGACGGGCCTCCAAACACTGAAGCTTTCTTT.

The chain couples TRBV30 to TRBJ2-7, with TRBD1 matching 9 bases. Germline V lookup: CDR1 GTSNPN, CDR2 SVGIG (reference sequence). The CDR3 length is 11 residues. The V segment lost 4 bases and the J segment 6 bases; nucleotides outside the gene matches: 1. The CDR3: CAWMDRGEQYF. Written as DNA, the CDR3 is TGTGCCTGGATGGACAGGGGCGAGCAGTACTTC.

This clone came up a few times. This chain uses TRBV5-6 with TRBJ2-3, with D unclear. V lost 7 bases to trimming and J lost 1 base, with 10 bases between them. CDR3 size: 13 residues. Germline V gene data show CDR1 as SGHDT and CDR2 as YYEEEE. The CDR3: CASRWTRTDTQYF. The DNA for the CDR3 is TGTGCCAGCCGGTGGACCCGCACAGATACGCAGTATTTT.

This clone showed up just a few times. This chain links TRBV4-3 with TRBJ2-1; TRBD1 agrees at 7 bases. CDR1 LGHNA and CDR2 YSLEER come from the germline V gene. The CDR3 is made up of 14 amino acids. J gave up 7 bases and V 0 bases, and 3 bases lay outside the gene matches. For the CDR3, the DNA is TGCGCCAGCAGCCAAGACGGGACAGATAATGAGCAGTTCTTC. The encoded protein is CASSQDGTDNEQFF.

The CDR3 region is CASSQRAFYNEQFF. The DNA of the CDR3 is TGTGCCAGCAGCCAAAGGGCCTTTTACAATGAGCAGTTCTTC. J is TRBJ2-1 and V is TRBV5-6; D call uncertain. The CDR3 extends over 14 amino acids. The V gene lost 4 bases and the J gene lost 4 bases, with 12 bases spanning the gap. Germline loops: CDR1 SGHDT, CDR2 YYEEEE.

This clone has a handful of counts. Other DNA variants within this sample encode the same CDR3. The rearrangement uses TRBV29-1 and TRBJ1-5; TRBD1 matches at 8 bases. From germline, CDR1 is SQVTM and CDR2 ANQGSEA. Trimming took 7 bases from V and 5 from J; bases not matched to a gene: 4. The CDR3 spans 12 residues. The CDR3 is CSASTGDQPQHF. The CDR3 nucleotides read TGCAGCGCATCGACAGGGGATCAGCCCCAGCATTTT.

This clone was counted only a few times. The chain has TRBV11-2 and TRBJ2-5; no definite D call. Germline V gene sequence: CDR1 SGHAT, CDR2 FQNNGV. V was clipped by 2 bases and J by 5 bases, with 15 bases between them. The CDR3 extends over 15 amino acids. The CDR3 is CASSLTNGVWETQYF. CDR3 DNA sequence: TGTGCCAGCAGCTTAACAAATGGGGTTTGGGAGACCCAGTACTTC.

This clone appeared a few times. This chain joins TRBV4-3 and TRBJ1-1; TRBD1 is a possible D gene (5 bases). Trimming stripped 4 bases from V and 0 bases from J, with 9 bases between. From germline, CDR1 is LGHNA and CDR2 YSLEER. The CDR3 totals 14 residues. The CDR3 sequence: CASSLGRMNTEAFF. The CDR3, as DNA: TGCGCCAGCAGCCTGGGACGGATGAACACTGAAGCTTTCTTT.

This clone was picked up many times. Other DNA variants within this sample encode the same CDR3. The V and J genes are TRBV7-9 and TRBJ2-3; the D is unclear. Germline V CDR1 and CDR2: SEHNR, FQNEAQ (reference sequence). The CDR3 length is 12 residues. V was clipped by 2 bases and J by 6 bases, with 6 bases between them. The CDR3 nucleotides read TGTGCCAGCAGCTTATCCGTCGATACGCAGTATTTT. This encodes CASSLSVDTQYF.